Given below is one T cell receptor (beta chain) in context. Its antigen is still unknown. Measured with immunoSEQ multiplex PCR; TCRdb has only the in-frame clones, and not every one. Of some 180,000 clones detected, 80% to 95% appear once; the ten largest clones hold 1.5% to 2.5%. V lost 4 bases to trimming and J lost 8 bases, with 20 bases between them. Germline values: CDR1 ENHRY, CDR2 SYGVKD. This CDR3 spans 15 amino acids. This record belongs to a study of T cell responses to AZD1222 COVID-19 vaccine. The study, taken as a whole, reports: Baseline seropositivity characterized only a handful of AZD1222 recipients.

The chain has TRBV10-3 and TRBJ1-2; D may be TRBD1 (5 bases). The TCR was taken from an adult who received the AZD1222 COVID-19 vaccine. This material consisted of peripheral blood, taken 28 days after the second AZD1222 dose. This CDR3 is CAISGTQRGMGGYTF. As DNA, the CDR3 is TGTGCCATCAGTGGTACCCAAAGGGGTATGGGGGGCTACACCTTC.